This is a list of T cell receptor beta chains from one sample in a study of blood T cell repertoires in COVID-19. The repertoire was sequenced with immunoSEQ multiplex PCR; TCRdb's copy has only in-frame clones and lacks some. The repertoire holds 200,000 to 250,000 clones, with approximately 91% as singletons. The source material was peripheral blood. The receptors were sampled from a man in his 60s who had recovered from COVID-19. The CDR3 runs from the conserved cysteine through the conserved F or W. The D gene is left open where the match is weak. Not every row has a clone size; where given, it reads once, few, many or a size class.

j_call	cdr3_length	d_call	v_call	clone_size	cdr3_nt	cdr3_aa
TRBJ1-2	14	NA	TRBV5-1	NA	TGCGCCAGCAGCTCAGGTGGGGAGCCCTATGGCTACACCTTC	CASSSGGEPYGYTF
TRBJ2-3	15	NA	TRBV7-2	NA	TGTGCCAGCAGCTCGACTATAACTAGCACAGATACGCAGTATTTT	CASSSTITSTDTQYF
TRBJ2-3	13	NA	TRBV5-4	few	TGTGCCAGCAGCTCCGGACTACCAAATACGCAGTATTTT	CASSSGLPNTQYF
TRBJ1-2	16	TRBD1	TRBV25-1	NA	TGTGCCAGCAGTGAATATGGTTCAGGGGGAGACTATGGCTACACCTTC	CASSEYGSGGDYGYTF
TRBJ2-1	16	TRBD2	TRBV5-1	NA	TGCGCCAGCAGCAGTACACCGGGACTAGCCTACAATGAGCAGTTCTTC	CASSSTPGLAYNEQFF
TRBJ1-2	15	TRBD1	TRBV9	once	TGTGCCAGCAGCGCGACCGGGACAGGGAACTATGGCTACACCTTC	CASSATGTGNYGYTF
TRBJ2-2	13	NA	TRBV4-3	once	TGCGCCAGCAGCCAAGACAGAGGAGGGGAGCTGTTTTTT	CASSQDRGGELFF
TRBJ2-4	15	NA	TRBV7-9	NA	TGTGCCAGCAGCCCGGACGGGGGGCTCAAAAACATTCAGTACTTC	CASSPDGGLKNIQYF
TRBJ1-5	14	NA	TRBV19	NA	TGTGCCAGTAGTGAGGGAAGAAGCAATCAGCCCCAGCATTTT	CASSEGRSNQPQHF
TRBJ2-7	15	NA	TRBV28	NA	TGTGCCAGCAGCAACGGGAGGGGACAGTCCTACGAGCAGTACTTC	CASSNGRGQSYEQYF
TRBJ1-3	15	NA	TRBV25-1	NA	TGTGCCAGCAGTGAAGGAGGTCTCTCTGGAAACACCATATATTTT	CASSEGGLSGNTIYF